A selection of T cell receptor beta chains follows, all from one sample in a study of CD8 T cells in ankylosing spondylitis. A single record per CDR3 protein comes from TCRdb applying MiXCR to the 5' RACE reads. The profile shows under 550,000 distinct CDR3 sequences, roughly 26% of them singletons. The sample consisted of blood, either unsorted or a sorted T cell fraction (not recorded which). All receptors come from a male donor with ankylosing spondylitis. Each CDR3 is given with its conserved first and last residue. A D gene is named only where the DNA matches it firmly. Only part of the rows carry a size: once, few, many, or a class if the clone is expanded.

d_call	clone_size	v_call	j_call	cdr3_nt	cdr3_aa
-	few	TRBV3-1	TRBJ1-1	TGTGCCAGCAGCCAACACAGGGCGGACACTGAAGCTTTCTTT	CASSQHRADTEAFF
TRBD2	-	TRBV11-2	TRBJ2-1	TGTGCCAGCAGCTCCGGGGGTAGCGGGAGCTATGAGCAGTTCTTC	CASSSGGSGSYEQFF
-	-	TRBV12-3/TRBV12-4	TRBJ1-4	TGTGCCAGCAGTCCTGTCACTAATGAAAAACTGTTTTTT	CASSPVTNEKLFF
TRBD1	-	TRBV19	TRBJ1-1	TGTGCCAGTAGTATTAACAGGGGGAACACTGAAGCTTTCTTT	CASSINRGNTEAFF
-	few	TRBV12-3/TRBV12-4	TRBJ1-6	TGTGCCAGCAGTTTAGAATCACCCCTCCACTTT	CASSLESPLHF
-	-	TRBV20-1	TRBJ1-6	TGCAGTGCTAGGTGGGGCCAGAGCTCCTATAATTCACCCCTCCACTTT	CSARWGQSSYNSPLHF
-	few	TRBV7-2	TRBJ1-6	TGTGCCAGCAGCTTAGCGGCCTCAAATTCACCCCTCCACTTT	CASSLAASNSPLHF
TRBD2	-	TRBV2	TRBJ2-2	TGTGCCAGCAGTGGATCAGCGGGACGGAACACCGGGGAGCTGTTTTTT	CASSGSAGRNTGELFF
-	-	TRBV5-1	TRBJ1-1	TGCGCCAGCAGCTTTGACTCACGGCAGGGTACTGAAGCTTTCTTT	CASSFDSRQGTEAFF
TRBD2	few	TRBV3-1	TRBJ2-3	TGTGCCAGCAGCCGTCCGACTAGCGGGAGGGATACGCAGTATTTT	CASSRPTSGRDTQYF
-	-	TRBV5-1	TRBJ2-2	TGCGCCAGCAGCTTGGATCTTGGGGCCGGGGAGCTGTTTTTT	CASSLDLGAGELFF
TRBD2	few	TRBV12-3/TRBV12-4	TRBJ2-1	TGTGCCGCCGGGGGCGGGGGGATTTACAATGAGCAGTTCTTC	CAAGGGGIYNEQFF
TRBD2	few	TRBV6-1	TRBJ2-1	TGTGCCAGCAGTCCGGGTAGCGGGACCTCCTACAATGAGCAGTTCTTC	CASSPGSGTSYNEQFF
-	-	TRBV12-3/TRBV12-4	TRBJ1-2	TGTGCCAGCAGTTTAGGGACGACGAGAAACTATGGCTACACCTTC	CASSLGTTRNYGYTF
-	few	TRBV5-1	TRBJ1-3	TGCGCCAGCAGTTCGGACTTGGCTGGAAACACCATATATTTT	CASSSDLAGNTIYF
TRBD2	few	TRBV18	TRBJ2-3	TGTGCCAGCTCACCACCATCCGGGGGGGATACGCAGTATTTT	CASSPPSGGDTQYF
-	-	TRBV4-2	TRBJ2-3	TGTGCCAGCAGCCAAGTGGGGGCGACTAGCACAGATACGCAGTATTTT	CASSQVGATSTDTQYF
-	-	TRBV20-1	TRBJ1-5	TGCAGTGCTAGCGCAGGGGAATCTCATCAGCCCCAGCATTTT	CSASAGESHQPQHF
-	medium-sized	TRBV5-1	TRBJ2-2	TGTGCCAGCTCCCGGGACTCCACCGGGGAGCTGTTTTTT	CASSRDSTGELFF
-	-	TRBV29-1	TRBJ1-1	TGCAGCGTTGACCAAAGAGGGGCCCACGGGCCTGAAGCTTTCTTT	CSVDQRGAHGPEAFF
-	few	TRBV12-3/TRBV12-4	TRBJ1-5	TGTGCCAGCAGTTTACAGTCGGGGGGGCCCCAGCATTTT	CASSLQSGGPQHF
-	few	TRBV12-3/TRBV12-4	TRBJ1-1	TGTGCCAGCAGTTTTATTCCGAGAATGAACACTGAAGCTTTCTTT	CASSFIPRMNTEAFF
-	-	TRBV27	TRBJ2-7	TGTGCCAGCAGTACCCATTGGACGTCCTCGGGACCCTACGAGCAGTACTTC	CASSTHWTSSGPYEQYF
-	-	TRBV29-1	TRBJ1-1	TGCAGCGTCGTGAACACTGAAGCTTTCTTT	CSVVNTEAFF
-	few	TRBV4-2	TRBJ1-1	TGTGCCAGCAGCCAAGGTTTGGGCCCAAACACTGAAGCTTTCTTT	CASSQGLGPNTEAFF
TRBD1	few	TRBV29-1	TRBJ2-1	TGCAGCGTTGCCGGGACAGGGGGCTTCGATGAGCAGTTCTTC	CSVAGTGGFDEQFF
-	few	TRBV11-2	TRBJ2-7	TGTGCCAGCAGCTTAGTAATAGCTGCAGGAACCGCCTACGAGCAGTACTTC	CASSLVIAAGTAYEQYF
-	few	TRBV28	TRBJ2-3	TGTGCCAGCAAAGAAGGAGGGGCGAGAGATACGCAGTATTTT	CASKEGGARDTQYF
-	few	TRBV11-2	TRBJ2-2	TGTGCCAGCAGCGCCACAGGGTCCGCGAACACCGGGGAGCTGTTTTTT	CASSATGSANTGELFF
-	-	TRBV5-1	TRBJ1-2	TGCGCCAGCAGCTTCCTCACAGACTATGGCTACACCTTC	CASSFLTDYGYTF
-	-	TRBV29-1	TRBJ2-1	TGCAGCGTTGAGCCCTCGTCGGAAAGCAAGCAGTTCTTC	CSVEPSSESKQFF